The T cell receptor beta chain described here comes from a study of CXCR3-negative and CXCR3-positive naive CD8 T cells. Libraries were UMI-labeled 5' RACE TRB cDNA. Using the 5' RACE reads, TCRdb records one entry per CDR3 protein without DNA. The table lists some 150,000 distinct CDR3 sequences, with approximately 0.28% in the top ten. CDR1 and CDR2 from the germline V gene are SGHRS and YFSETQ. The CDR3 is 17 residues long. Naive CD8+ T cells displayed a CD45RO-CCR7+CD27+CD95- phenotype. To note about this clonotype: Antigen unknown.

Study results and limitations: When CXCR3-positive naive cells were set against CXCR3-negative naive cells, the former had more hydrophobic TRB CDR3s. Naive CXCR3-negative cells resembled naive CXCR3-positive cells in TRBV-TRBJ usage; memory cells differed. Naive subsets had comparable surface CD5; TCR strength was inferred from TRB CDR3 properties.

This sequence was found in a human donor in good health. Some clones in this sample may be carry-over from other donors' samples. The genes are TRBV5-1 and TRBJ2-7. Sequencing was carried out using naive CXCR3+ CD8+ T cells from blood. The subset was: CD45RO-CCR7+CD27+CD95- naive CD8+ T cells expressing CXCR3 (TNR3+). The CDR3 protein is CASSLEVSLLGPYEQYF.